This T cell receptor beta chain was recorded in a study of blood T cell repertoires in COVID-19. Study summary: There were acute and convalescent COVID-19 samples, and they came from the United States, Italy and Spain.

Source study methods: Scientists estimated how many nucleated cells there were by amplifying reference gene primers. Here immunoSEQ multiplex PCR was the method, and the copy in TCRdb shows in-frame clones only, minus some. V and J calls and clone size are copied from that table; D and trimming were computed from the DNA. The sample lists some 60,000 clones, roughly 84% seen once, with roughly a tenth in the top ten. The receptor was isolated from a man aged 80 or over with COVID-19, enrolled during active disease. Specimen: peripheral blood.

The DNA for the CDR3 is TGTGCCAGCAGTTACTCCAGGAGGGGGGGAAGCGAGACCCAGTACTTC. The encoded protein is CASSYSRRGGSETQYF. This sequence joins TRBV6-5 and TRBJ2-5; TRBD2 might be the D (7 bases). Germline CDR1 is MNHEY and CDR2 is SVGAGI. This CDR3 has 16 residues. Trimming removed 0 bases from V and 5 bases from J, with 16 bases in between.